These 18 T cell receptor beta chains share one sample of origin, sequenced in a study of cytomegalovirus exposure and HLA in healthy donors. Amplification used 60 Vbeta primers and 13 Jbeta primers. Clones were sequenced by immunoSEQ multiplex PCR, and TCRdb holds only the in-frame ones, with some missing. The table records under 150,000 clones, roughly 80% of them present only once. Sequencing used PBMCs. These receptors were obtained from a woman aged 40 to 49 in good health and CMV-seronegative.

The chain links TRBV5-6 to TRBJ2-1; 8 bases match TRBD2. The CDR3 loop spans 15 amino acids. V dropped 0 bases and J dropped 6; count of bases not matched to a gene: 5. The germline V gene has CDR1 SGHDT and CDR2 YYEEEE. The CDR3 nucleotides read TGTGCCAGCAGCTTGGTAGCGGGGACCGGCAATGAGCAGTTCTTC. This gives the protein CASSLVAGTGNEQFF.

CDR3 sequence reads: CASSSRSEAFF. In nucleotides, the CDR3 is TGTGCCAGCAGCTCGCGTTCGGAAGCTTTCTTT. The chain recombines TRBV5-4 with TRBJ1-1; D is undetermined. Per germline, CDR1 SGHNT and CDR2 YYREEE (reference sequence). Trimming stripped 3 bases from V and 8 bases from J, with 8 bases between. CDR3 length equals 11 residues.

This rearrangement joins TRBV16 to TRBJ2-3; the D gene is possibly TRBD1 (5 bases). CDR1 is KGHSY and CDR2 is FQNENV in the germline V gene. Deletions cut 0 bases from V and 4 bases from J, with 8 bases between. This CDR3 spans 14 amino acids. The CDR3 DNA follows: TGTGCCAGCAGCCAATCGGGGCGCGCAGATACGCAGTATTTT. It is translated as CASSQSGRADTQYF.

J is TRBJ2-5 and V is TRBV19; the match to TRBD1 covers 7 bases. Germline V gene sequence: CDR1 LNHDA, CDR2 SQIVND (reference sequence). Trimming at V came to 0 bases and at J to 8 bases, leaving 9 bases not matched to a gene. The CDR3 runs 15 residues. CDR3 in amino acids: CASSIDQGTVGTQYF. CDR3 DNA sequence: TGTGCCAGTAGTATAGATCAGGGGACAGTGGGAACCCAGTACTTC.

The CDR3 DNA follows: TGTGCCAGCAGCTTCAGTCTCTCTGGAAACACCATATATTTT. It encodes CASSFSLSGNTIYF. V is TRBV7-2 and J is TRBJ1-3; D gene ambiguous. This CDR3 is built from 14 residues. Germline V gene sequence: CDR1 SGHTA, CDR2 FQGNSA. The V and J ends lost 3 bases and 0 bases respectively, with 6 bases between them.

The rearrangement links TRBV4-3 to TRBJ2-3; 7 positions agree with TRBD2. The CDR3 covers 17 residues. The V gene's germline CDR1 is LGHNA and CDR2 YSLEER. Trimming removed 0 bases from V and 4 bases from J; junction bases left unmatched: 10. For the CDR3, the DNA is TGCGCCAGCAGCCAAGATACGGGAGGCGGGGGAGCAGATACGCAGTATTTT. Its translation: CASSQDTGGGGADTQYF.

The V call is TRBV2, the J call TRBJ1-1; D perhaps matches TRBD1 (5 bases). The V end lost 2 bases, the J end lost 11 bases, and 12 bases lay between the germline ends. Germline CDR1 reads SNHLY; CDR2 reads FYNNEI. The CDR3 length is 12 residues. The CDR3 loop is CASSESRAGAFF. Here the CDR3 DNA reads TGTGCCAGCAGTGAATCCAGGGCGGGGGCTTTCTTT.

The chain is built from TRBV15 and TRBJ2-3; tentatively, D is TRBD1 (5 bases). Germline V gene lookup returns CDR1 LNHNV and CDR2 YYDKDF (reference sequence). The CDR3 totals 17 residues. Trimming left V 1 base short and J 2 bases short, with 16 bases between. The CDR3 region is CATSRGGGHPSTDTQYF. CDR3 nucleotide sequence: TGTGCCACCAGCAGAGGAGGTGGACACCCCTCCACAGATACGCAGTATTTT.

The genes are TRBV6-1 and TRBJ2-2; TRBD2 aligns across 10 bases. J gave up 3 bases and V 5 bases, and 3 bases lay outside the gene matches. The CDR3 runs to 15 residues. CDR1 and CDR2 (germline): MNHNS, SASEGT. The DNA for the CDR3 is TGTGCCAGCAGTCCAAGCGGGGGGGACACCGGGGAGCTGTTTTTT. Amino acid sequence: CASSPSGGDTGELFF.

The chain links TRBV11-3 to TRBJ2-7, with a weak D call TRBD2 (5 bases). CDR1 SGHNT and CDR2 YENEEA come from the germline V gene. The CDR3 contains 16 residues. Trimming removed 5 bases from V and 5 bases from J, with 22 bases in between. This CDR3 reads CASSPLTRLPSHEQYF. The CDR3 coding sequence is TGTGCCAGCAGCCCCTTGACCAGGCTACCTAGCCACGAGCAGTACTTC.

The V call is TRBV29-1, the J call TRBJ2-1; 7 bases are shared with TRBD1. The CDR3 runs to 12 residues. The germline CDR1 and CDR2 sequences are SQVTM and ANQGSEA. Unmatched junction bases numbered 9, after V lost 7 bases and J lost 9 bases. The CDR3 protein is CSAGDRDGEQFF. The CDR3, as DNA: TGCAGCGCCGGAGACAGGGACGGTGAGCAGTTCTTC.

V usage is TRBV4-2 and J usage is TRBJ2-7, with 7 nucleotides matching TRBD2. The CDR3 spans 16 residues. CDR1 and CDR2 (germline): LGHNA, YNFKEQ. With V trimmed by 0 bases and J by 0 bases, 5 bases remained unmatched. The CDR3 spells CASSQEHTGGSYEQYF. DNA for the CDR3: TGTGCCAGCAGCCAAGAGCACACGGGGGGCTCCTACGAGCAGTACTTC.

This clone was picked up a small number of times. The sample contains more than one DNA sequence encoding this CDR3. The rearrangement uses TRBV2 and TRBJ1-1; tentative D call: TRBD1 (5 bases). This CDR3 region has 11 residues. The germline gives CDR1 SNHLY, CDR2 FYNNEI. V was cut by 6 bases and J by 6 bases, with 8 bases left in between. The CDR3, as DNA: TGTGCCAGCAGGCAGGGCCCTGAAGCTTTCTTT. Protein: CASRQGPEAFF.

V is TRBV19 and J is TRBJ1-2; TRBD1 is a possible D gene (5 bases). Trimming pared 7 bases from V and 8 bases from J, leaving 23 bases between. The CDR3 consists of 15 residues. Per germline, CDR1 LNHDA and CDR2 SQIVND (reference sequence). CDR3 sequence reads: CASTAARDLLRGYTF. For the CDR3, the DNA is TGTGCCAGTACCGCCGCCCGGGACTTACTGAGGGGCTACACCTTC.

A single count supports this clone. The chain recombines TRBV29-1 with TRBJ2-2; TRBD1 agrees at 7 bases. This CDR3 region has 14 residues. With 5 bases clipped from V and 0 bases from J, the junction kept 3 bases outside the gene matches. Germline-derived CDR1 and CDR2 are SQVTM and ANQGSEA. CDR3 DNA: TGCAGCGTTCGACAGGGTTCGAACACCGGGGAGCTGTTTTTT. Encoded protein: CSVRQGSNTGELFF.

The chain links TRBV28 to TRBJ2-1, with D perhaps TRBD2 (5 bases). CDR1 is MDHEN, CDR2 SYDVKM, per germline. V lost 5 bases and J 0 bases, leaving 14 bases between the germline ends. The CDR3 sequence is 16 residues long. This chain's CDR3 is CASSPLSGSSYNEQFF. The CDR3 nucleotides read TGTGCCAGCAGTCCGTTGAGCGGCAGCTCCTACAATGAGCAGTTCTTC.

This clone has only one observation. This rearrangement joins TRBV9 to TRBJ2-1, with TRBD2 identical over 10 bases. The CDR3 totals 17 residues. V lost 0 bases, J lost 4 bases, and 7 bases stayed unmatched. Germline-derived CDR1 and CDR2 are SGDLS and YYNGEE. The CDR3 DNA reads TGTGCCAGCAGCGTAGAGGCTAGCGGGAGTAGGTACAATGAGCAGTTCTTC. This encodes CASSVEASGSRYNEQFF.

J is TRBJ1-2 and V is TRBV7-8, with a weak D call TRBD1 (5 bases). The CDR3 sequence is 15 residues long. Deletions cut 3 bases from V and 5 bases from J, with 16 bases between. CDR1 and CDR2 (germline): SGHVS, FQNEAQ. CDR3: CASSLGGSGPYGYTF. The CDR3 nucleotides are TGTGCCAGCAGCTTGGGAGGGTCGGGGCCGTATGGCTACACCTTC.